The 3 T cell receptor beta chains reported below all come from one sample, sequenced in a study of shared clonotypes between healthy human individuals. Clones were read by immunoSEQ multiplex PCR, and TCRdb kept only the in-frame ones, dropping some. The table lists 450,000 or so clones, 77% of them singletons, with 9.5% to 15% in the top ten. Sequencing used PBMCs. The source of these receptors is a woman between 40 and 50 years old in good health. Some clones in this sample may be carry-over from other donors' samples.

This clone has only one observation. The chain links TRBV11-1 to TRBJ2-1; the match to TRBD1 covers 11 bases. Germline V CDR1 and CDR2: SGHAT, FQDESV (reference sequence). CDR3 size: 15 residues. After removal of 2 bases from V and 6 bases from J, the junction contained 3 bases not matched to a gene. The DNA of the CDR3 is TGTGCCAGCAGCTTAAGGACAGGGGGCTTCAATGAGCAGTTCTTC. Protein product: CASSLRTGGFNEQFF.

The J gene is TRBJ2-1, the V gene TRBV10-1; 11 bases are shared with TRBD2. The J segment lost 5 bases and the V segment lost 6 bases, leaving 6 bases of the junction unmatched. The CDR3 length is 15 residues. Germline V CDR1 and CDR2: WNHNN, SYGVQD (reference sequence). DNA for the CDR3: TGCGCCAGCAGAATAGCGGGAGGGCCGGACAATGAGCAGTTCTTC. Translating gives CASRIAGGPDNEQFF.

This clone was counted many times. This chain joins TRBV6-7 and TRBJ2-7; D is perhaps TRBD2 (6 bases). TRBV6-7 falls under the ORF class, with uncertain function. V dropped 8 bases and J dropped 2 bases, with 19 bases sitting between them. The CDR3 totals 15 residues. The CDR3 DNA reads as TGTGCCAGCCCTCAACGGAGGGGTTCCACCTACGAGCAGTACTTC. Protein: CASPQRRGSTYEQYF.